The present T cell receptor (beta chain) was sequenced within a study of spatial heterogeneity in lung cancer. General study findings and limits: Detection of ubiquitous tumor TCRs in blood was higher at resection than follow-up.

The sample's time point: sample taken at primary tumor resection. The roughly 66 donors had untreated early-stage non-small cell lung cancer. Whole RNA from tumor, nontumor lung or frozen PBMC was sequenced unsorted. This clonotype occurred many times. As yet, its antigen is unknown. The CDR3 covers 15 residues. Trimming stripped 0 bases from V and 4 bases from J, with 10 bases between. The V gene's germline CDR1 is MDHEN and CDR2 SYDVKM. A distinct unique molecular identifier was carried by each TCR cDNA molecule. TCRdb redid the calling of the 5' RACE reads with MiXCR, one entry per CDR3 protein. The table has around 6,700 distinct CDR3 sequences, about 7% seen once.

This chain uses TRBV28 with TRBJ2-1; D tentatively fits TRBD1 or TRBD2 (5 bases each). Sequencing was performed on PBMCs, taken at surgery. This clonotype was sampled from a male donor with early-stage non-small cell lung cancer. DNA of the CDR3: TGTGCCAGCAGTTTATGGAAGGGGACGTACAATGAGCAGTTCTTC. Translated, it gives CASSLWKGTYNEQFF.